These 3 T cell receptor beta chains originate from one sample sequenced in a study of response to subunit inactivated influenza vaccine. TCRdb processed the RT-PCR reads anew with MiXCR; each CDR3 protein has one entry. The sample consists of roughly 570,000 distinct CDR3 sequences, 14% of them appearing once. The sample here was PBMCs from blood, taken roughly 12 days after vaccination. The receptors shown here come from a middle-aged man who received an inactivated influenza vaccine.

The V gene is TRBV5-1, the J gene TRBJ2-2, with no clear D. This CDR3 contains 15 residues. The germline gives CDR1 SGHRS, CDR2 YFSETQ. Trimming shortened V by 0 bases and J by 6 bases, and 12 bases separated the two germline ends. The CDR3 nucleotides read TGCGCCAGCAGCTTGGCCCCCGGGTCCCCCGGGGAGCTGTTTTTT. Translating gives CASSLAPGSPGELFF.

The chain has TRBV4-1 and TRBJ2-4; the D is unclear. V was clipped by 3 bases and J by 7 bases, with 7 bases between them. The CDR3 spans 12 residues. Germline V lookup: CDR1 MGHRA, CDR2 YSYEKL. The CDR3 bases are TGCGCCAGCAGCCATTTTACGAACATTCAGTACTTC. Protein product: CASSHFTNIQYF.

There are many counts of this clonotype. The chain carries TRBV4-1 and TRBJ2-1; D gene unclear. The V and J ends lost 2 bases and 1 base respectively, with 12 bases between them. CDR1 and CDR2 from the germline V gene are MGHRA and YSYEKL. This CDR3 has 16 amino acids. CDR3 in DNA: TGCGCCAGCAGCCAACTGGGAACGAAATCCTACAATGAGCAGTTCTTC. Translation: CASSQLGTKSYNEQFF.